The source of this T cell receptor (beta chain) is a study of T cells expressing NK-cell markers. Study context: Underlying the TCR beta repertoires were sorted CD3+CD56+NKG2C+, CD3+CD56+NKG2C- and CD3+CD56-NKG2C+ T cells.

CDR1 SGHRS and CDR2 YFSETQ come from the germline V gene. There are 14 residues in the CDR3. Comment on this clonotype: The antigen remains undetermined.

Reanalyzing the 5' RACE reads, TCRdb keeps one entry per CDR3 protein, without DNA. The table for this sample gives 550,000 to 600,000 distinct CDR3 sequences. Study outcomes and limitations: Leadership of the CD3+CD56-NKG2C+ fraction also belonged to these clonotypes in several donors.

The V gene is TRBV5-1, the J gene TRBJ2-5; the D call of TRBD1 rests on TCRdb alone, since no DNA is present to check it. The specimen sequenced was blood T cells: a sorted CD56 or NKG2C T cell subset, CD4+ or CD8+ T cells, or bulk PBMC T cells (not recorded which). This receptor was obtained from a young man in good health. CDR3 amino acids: CASASGKGQETQYF.